Below are 9 T cell receptor beta chains sequenced from a single sample in a study of blood T cell repertoires in COVID-19. Here immunoSEQ multiplex PCR was the method, and the copy in TCRdb shows in-frame clones only, minus some. The top ten clones hold over 8% of a sample with around 250,000 clones, approximately 86% of them seen once. The source material was peripheral blood. These receptors originate from a man aged 40-49 years with active or convalescent COVID-19.

This sequence joins TRBV9 and TRBJ2-1; possibly TRBD2 for D (7 bases). There are 15 residues in the CDR3. Germline CDR1 is SGDLS and CDR2 is YYNGEE. V lost 0 bases to trimming and J lost 7 bases, with 14 bases between them. CDR3 residues: CASSVEGGARNEQFF. The CDR3 nucleotides read TGTGCCAGCAGCGTAGAAGGGGGGGCCAGGAATGAGCAGTTCTTC.

The chain combines TRBV9 with TRBJ2-3; D ambiguous. The CDR3 runs 15 residues. V shed 3 bases and J shed 0 bases, with 11 bases lying between them. Germline V gene lookup returns CDR1 SGDLS and CDR2 YYNGEE. The CDR3: CASSAKAFSTDTQYF. The DNA for the CDR3 is TGTGCCAGCAGCGCGAAAGCGTTTAGCACAGATACGCAGTATTTT. The variable domain in full, completed from reference TRBV9 and TRBJ2-3, reads DSGVTQTPKHLITATGQRVTLRCSPRSGDLSVYWYQQSLDQGLQFLIQYYNGEERAKGNILERFSAQQFPDLHSELNLSSLELGDSALYFCASSAKAFSTDTQYFGPGTRLTVL.

This sequence joins TRBV6-5 and TRBJ1-2; D uncertain. V lost 6 bases, J lost 4 bases, and 9 bases lay in between. Germline-derived CDR1 and CDR2 are MNHEY and SVGAGI. The CDR3 runs to 12 residues. The CDR3 loop is CASRYDTYGYTF. The CDR3 DNA follows: TGTGCCAGCAGATATGACACCTATGGCTACACCTTC.

Here the CDR3 DNA reads TGTGCCAGCAGCCAAGAGGGTGTAAGAACAGGGGGAGAGACCCAGTACTTC. Its protein product is CASSQEGVRTGGETQYF. The genes are TRBV4-2 and TRBJ2-5; 8 positions agree with TRBD1. Germline CDR1 LGHNA, CDR2 YNFKEQ. The CDR3 runs to 17 residues. J gave up 4 bases and V 0 bases, and 10 bases lay outside the gene matches.

The chain joins TRBV7-2 to TRBJ1-2; unclear D gene. The CDR3 has 14 amino acids. The V end was cut by 1 base, the J end by 3 bases, with 9 bases between. CDR1 is SGHTA, CDR2 FQGNSA, per germline. The DNA for the CDR3 is TGTGCCAGCAGCTTAGTAGCCGTCGACTATGGCTACACCTTC. Its protein is CASSLVAVDYGYTF.

V and J are TRBV2 and TRBJ2-7; TRBD2 is a possible D gene (5 bases). In germline, CDR1 is SNHLY, CDR2 FYNNEI. CDR3 length equals 13 residues. V was cut by 7 bases and J by 0 bases, with 10 bases left in between. The CDR3 DNA is TGTGCCAGCACAACGCGGGTCTCCTACGAGCAGTACTTC. This gives the protein CASTTRVSYEQYF.

The gene calls are TRBV18 and TRBJ2-2; possibly TRBD2 for D (7 bases). Per the germline V gene, CDR1 is KGHSH and CDR2 is LQKENI. The V and J ends lost 0 bases and 4 bases respectively, with 15 bases between them. This CDR3 has 17 residues. As DNA, the CDR3 is TGTGCCAGCTCACCACCGGACGGGGGGCTGGGCACCGGGGAGCTGTTTTTT. Translation gives CASSPPDGGLGTGELFF.

Here the CDR3 DNA reads TGTGCCAGCAGGGCTAGCGGGGGTGGCTACAATGAGCAGTTCTTC. This sequence encodes CASRASGGGYNEQFF. The V gene is TRBV6-4, the J gene TRBJ2-1; TRBD2 agrees at 10 bases. This CDR3 has 15 residues. The germline V gene has CDR1 MRHNA and CDR2 SNTAGT. J gave up 3 bases and V 6 bases, and 5 bases lay outside the gene matches.

DNA of the CDR3: TGTGCCAGCTCGGGGGGACCCTACGAGCAGTACTTC. Encoded protein: CASSGGPYEQYF. The chain has TRBV6-1 and TRBJ2-7; 7 nucleotides agree with TRBD2. There are 12 residues in the CDR3. With V trimmed by 8 bases and J by 2 bases, 3 bases remained unmatched. Germline CDR1 is MNHNS and CDR2 is SASEGT.